The 32 T cell receptor beta chains given below trace back to one sample, sequenced in a study of T-cell reconstitution after alpha-beta-depleted transplantation in children. Molecular barcoding with unique molecular identifiers was used for the TCRbeta library. One entry per CDR3 protein results from TCRdb running MiXCR on the PCR reads. The sample includes about 230,000 distinct CDR3 sequences, 11% seen only once; the top ten take 25% to 30%. The source was PBMCs, collected before TCRalphabeta/CD19-depleted stem cell transplant. All receptors come from a child less than two years old with acute myeloid leukemia, due to receive a stem cell transplant.

This clonotype has at least ten counts. This chain joins TRBV20-1 and TRBJ2-2, with TRBD2 identical over 7 bases. V lost 3 bases, J lost 4 bases, and 5 bases stayed unmatched. CDR3 length equals 14 residues. Germline CDR1 is DFQATT and CDR2 is SNEGSKA (reference sequence). The CDR3 DNA is TGCAGTGCTAGGACGGGAGGTTCCACCGGGGAGCTGTTTTTT. Protein sequence: CSARTGGSTGELFF.

This clonotype was seen repeatedly, ten times or more. The rearrangement uses TRBV6-1 and TRBJ2-7; possible D gene TRBD2, 6 bases. Per the germline V gene, CDR1 is MNHNS and CDR2 is SASEGT. The CDR3 has 14 residues. Trimming took off 6 bases at V and 0 bases at J, with 12 bases between the two ends. CDR3 DNA sequence: TGTGCCAGCAGGGGCCTAGCGCTCTCCTACGAGCAGTACTTC. As protein: CASRGLALSYEQYF.

Turning to this clonotype: A single base separates this from a much larger clone, so it may be a read error. CDR3 region: CASTSPGRDFTDTQYF. The DNA of the CDR3 is TGTGCCAGCACCTCCCCTGGGCGGGACTTCACAGATACGCAGTATTTT. V and J are TRBV7-2 and TRBJ2-3; D perhaps matches TRBD2 (6 bases). Per germline, CDR1 SGHTA and CDR2 FQGNSA. The CDR3 runs to 16 residues. V was clipped by 7 bases and J by 2 bases, with 19 bases between them.

There are many counts of this clonotype. V and J are TRBV10-2 and TRBJ2-7, with TRBD1 identical over 9 bases. The CDR3 runs to 15 residues. The ends lost 5 bases at V and 3 bases at J; junction bases unmatched: 8. CDR1 is WSHSY, CDR2 SAAADI, per germline. The CDR3 loop is CASSLGQGQGYEQYF. CDR3 nucleotides: TGCGCCAGCAGTCTGGGACAGGGACAAGGCTACGAGCAGTACTTC.

This clonotype was detected many times. The chain uses TRBV6-1 and TRBJ2-7; D is possibly TRBD1 (7 bases). The V and J ends lost 6 bases and 3 bases respectively, with 18 bases between them. The CDR3 is 15 residues long. The germline V gene has CDR1 MNHNS and CDR2 SASEGT. The CDR3 region has the DNA TGTGCCAGCAGGGAGGGCAGGGGGACCTTCTACGAGCAGTACTTC. This sequence encodes CASREGRGTFYEQYF.

V gene TRBV7-3 combines with J gene TRBJ2-2; 8 bases line up with TRBD2. The CDR3 length is 16 residues. V was pared by 3 bases and J by 6 bases, with 9 bases of the junction left unmatched. CDR1 and CDR2 from the germline V gene are SGHTA and FQGTGA. CDR3 sequence (DNA): TGTGCCAGCAGCTTGGGGACTAGTGGGATGGCCGGGGAGCTGTTTTTT. Amino acid sequence: CASSLGTSGMAGELFF.

This clonotype has a count of ten or more. The chain links TRBV27 to TRBJ2-1; no firm D call. The V end was cut by 2 bases, the J end by 3 bases, with 11 bases between. This CDR3 has 15 residues. From germline, CDR1 is MNHEY and CDR2 SMNVEV (reference sequence). CDR3 sequence: CASSLKGRFYNEQFF. The CDR3 DNA reads TGTGCCAGCAGTTTAAAAGGGCGCTTCTACAATGAGCAGTTCTTC.

This clonotype was picked up many times. J is TRBJ1-1 and V is TRBV7-2, with D possibly being TRBD1 (5 bases). Trimming cost V 6 bases and J 8 bases, with 28 bases left between them. The germline gives CDR1 SGHTA, CDR2 FQGNSA. The CDR3 length is 17 residues. CDR3 DNA sequence: TGTGCCAGCAGACCACCTGCGGGGGACTATGGACCCCGGGAAGCTTTCTTT. It translates to CASRPPAGDYGPREAFF.

Details on this clonotype: A read error may explain this, as a much larger clone is one base away. The J gene is TRBJ2-1, the V gene TRBV12-3 or TRBV12-4, with D perhaps matching TRBD2 (6 bases). This CDR3 is 15 amino acids long. CDR3: CASSLEGGAYNEQLF. CDR3 nucleotide sequence: TGTGCCAGCAGTTTAGAGGGAGGTGCCTACAATGAGCAGCTCTTC.

This clonotype occurred a few times. The chain uses TRBV4-2 and TRBJ2-1; D perhaps matches TRBD1 (7 bases). CDR3 length: 17 amino acids. Trimming cost V 4 bases and J 3 bases, with 19 bases left between them. CDR1 and CDR2 from the germline V gene are LGHNA and YNFKEQ. The CDR3 nucleotides read TGTGCCAGCAGCCCAAGGATCAGGGGGGAGGTCTACAATGAGCAGTTCTTC. Translated: CASSPRIRGEVYNEQFF.

This clonotype has a count of ten or more. This chain connects TRBV27 to TRBJ1-2; 7 bases agree with TRBD1. Trimming cost V 2 bases and J 4 bases; bases outside gene matches: 7. Germline-derived CDR1 and CDR2 are MNHEY and SMNVEV (reference sequence). The CDR3 extends over 15 amino acids. CDR3 in DNA: TGTGCCAGCAGTTTAAAGGGGGCCGGCCTCTATGGCTACACCTTC. Protein sequence: CASSLKGAGLYGYTF.

This clonotype was detected many times. The chain links TRBV29-1 to TRBJ2-7; 8 bases map to TRBD1. Germline values: CDR1 SQVTM, CDR2 ANQGSEA. CDR3 length: 15 residues. V was clipped by 6 bases and J by 2 bases; unmatched bases: 12. CDR3 sequence: CSVDFGQGKPYEQYF. The CDR3 DNA reads TGCAGCGTAGACTTCGGACAGGGAAAGCCCTACGAGCAGTACTTC.

This clonotype was counted many times. The chain uses TRBV28 and TRBJ2-2, with a tentative D call TRBD2 (6 bases). CDR3 length: 19 residues. Deletions cut 7 bases from V and 1 base from J, with 25 bases between. Germline values: CDR1 MDHEN, CDR2 SYDVKM. The DNA of the CDR3 is TGTGCCAGCACCCGGCCGGGACTTACCACCAAAAAGAACACCGGGGAGCTGTTTTTT. Translation gives CASTRPGLTTKKNTGELFF.

V gene TRBV6-5 combines with J gene TRBJ2-1, with 12 bases matching TRBD2. V lost 6 bases and J lost 7; bases outside the gene matches: 7. CDR1 is MNHEY and CDR2 is SVGAGI in the germline V gene. CDR3 length equals 15 residues. The CDR3 DNA reads TGTGCCAGCAGCCTACTAGCGGGAGGAGAAAATGAGCAGTTCTTC. It yields the protein CASSLLAGGENEQFF.

This clonotype was detected ten times or more. This sequence joins TRBV15 and TRBJ2-1; TRBD2 matches at 12 bases. Trimming removed 1 base from V and 4 bases from J; junction bases left unmatched: 2. Germline CDR1 reads LNHNV; CDR2 reads YYDKDF (reference sequence). The CDR3 loop spans 16 amino acids. The CDR3 DNA reads as TGTGCCACCAGCAGAGGACTAGCGGGAGCGTACAATGAGCAGTTCTTC. It codes for CATSRGLAGAYNEQFF.

This clonotype was seen repeatedly, ten times or more. The gene calls are TRBV5-1 and TRBJ1-2; D is uncertain. Germline V gives CDR1 SGHRS, CDR2 YFSETQ. The CDR3 is made up of 13 amino acids. With 0 bases removed from V and 4 bases from J, the gap between germline ends came to 7 bases. CDR3 sequence reads: CASSLGAAYGYTF. The CDR3 DNA sequence: TGCGCCAGCAGCTTGGGCGCGGCCTATGGCTACACCTTC. Complete variable domain (other parts from reference TRBV5-1 and TRBJ1-2): KAGVTQTPRYLIKTRGQQVTLSCSPISGHRSVSWYQQTPGQGLQFLFEYFSETQRNKGNFPGRFSGRQFSNSRSEMNVSTLELGDSALYLCASSLGAAYGYTFGSGTRLTVV.

Comment on this clonotype: Being one base from a much bigger clone, this may be a read error. The V and J genes are TRBV27 and TRBJ2-2; 10 bases agree with TRBD1. This CDR3 comprises 15 residues. Germline V gene lookup returns CDR1 MNHEY and CDR2 SMNVEV (reference sequence). The CDR3 spells CASSWRQGAAGELYF. In DNA, the CDR3 is TGTGCCAGCAGTTGGAGACAGGGGGCGGCCGGGGAGCTGTATTTT.

This clonotype was seen many times. The genes are TRBV5-1 and TRBJ2-3; 7 nucleotides line up with TRBD1. Germline CDR1 and CDR2: SGHRS and YFSETQ. V lost 2 bases and J lost 5; bases outside the gene matches: 5. The CDR3 consists of 14 residues. CDR3 nucleotide sequence: TGCGCCAGCAGCTTTGGTTGGGACAGAGATACGCAGTATTTT. Its translation is CASSFGWDRDTQYF.

On this clonotype: A single base separates this from a much larger clone, so it may be a read error. The chain joins TRBV20-1 to TRBJ2-2, with D perhaps TRBD2 (5 bases). The CDR3 sequence is 13 residues long. Germline CDR1 is DFQATT and CDR2 is SNEGSKA (reference sequence). The CDR3, as DNA: TGCAGTGCTAGAGTTTTGAACACCGGGGAGCTGCTTTTT. As protein: CSARVLNTGELLF.

In the case of this clonotype: A read error may explain this, as a much larger clone is one base away. The J gene is TRBJ1-2, the V gene TRBV5-1; a weak D match, TRBD1 (5 bases). The CDR3 loop spans 15 amino acids. Germline CDR1 reads SGHRS; CDR2 reads YFSETQ. The CDR3: CASSLDGTEAYGYPF. The CDR3 DNA follows: TGCGCCAGCAGCTTAGACGGGACGGAGGCCTATGGCTACCCCTTC.

This clonotype has at least ten counts. V gene TRBV5-1 combines with J gene TRBJ2-5; D unclear. CDR3 size: 12 residues. V was cut by 0 bases and J by 1 base, with 1 base left in between. Germline assignment: CDR1 SGHRS and CDR2 YFSETQ. In nucleotides, the CDR3 is TGCGCCAGCAGCTTGGCCCAAGAGACCCAGTACTTC. It is translated as CASSLAQETQYF. Drawing the rest from reference TRBV5-1 and TRBJ2-5, the complete variable domain is KAGVTQTPRYLIKTRGQQVTLSCSPISGHRSVSWYQQTPGQGLQFLFEYFSETQRNKGNFPGRFSGRQFSNSRSEMNVSTLELGDSALYLCASSLAQETQYFGPGTRLLVL.

In this sample, this clonotype turned up many times. V usage is TRBV4-3 and J usage is TRBJ2-1; D might be TRBD2 (6 bases). From germline, CDR1 is LGHNA and CDR2 YSLEER. The CDR3 has 19 amino acids. Trimming removed 3 bases at V and 10 bases at J, with 31 bases between. The CDR3 is CASSQEWARSGELGREQFF. CDR3 nucleotides: TGCGCCAGCAGCCAGGAGTGGGCTAGATCTGGGGAGTTGGGGAGGGAGCAGTTCTTC.

The chain combines TRBV4-1 with TRBJ2-2; D is unresolved. This CDR3 has 14 amino acids. CDR1 is MGHRA, CDR2 YSYEKL, per germline. V shed 2 bases and J shed 9 bases, with 13 bases lying between them. The chain's CDR3 is CASSQRGEVRELFF. As DNA, the CDR3 is TGCGCCAGCAGCCAAAGAGGAGAGGTCCGGGAGCTGTTTTTT.

Ten or more counts support this clonotype. The rearrangement joins TRBV6-5 to TRBJ1-4; 11 bases agree with TRBD1. CDR3 length: 14 amino acids. V shed 6 bases and J 6 bases; nucleotides not matched to a gene: 3. Germline CDR1 MNHEY, CDR2 SVGAGI. The chain's CDR3 is CASRRGQGDEKLFF. The DNA of the CDR3 is TGTGCCAGCAGGAGGGGACAGGGGGATGAAAAACTGTTTTTT.

At least ten counts were recorded for this clonotype. The chain joins TRBV7-2 to TRBJ2-5, with D tentatively TRBD1 (6 bases). Germline V CDR1 and CDR2: SGHTA, FQGNSA. The CDR3 loop spans 14 amino acids. The ends were cut back, 4 bases at V and 5 bases at J, with 14 bases in the middle. The DNA for the CDR3 is TGTGCCAGCAGCTGGGGTACTAGGGGGGAGACCCAGTACTTC. Its protein product is CASSWGTRGETQYF.

At least ten counts were recorded for this clonotype. This chain links TRBV6-5 with TRBJ2-1; the match to TRBD2 covers 16 bases. The CDR3 sequence is 16 residues long. Trimming took 2 bases from V and 7 from J; bases not matched to a gene: 2. In germline, CDR1 is MNHEY, CDR2 SVGAGI. Here the CDR3 DNA reads TGTGCCAGCAGTTACGGGGGACTAGCGGGAGGGAATGAGCAGTTCTTC. Its translation is CASSYGGLAGGNEQFF.

This clonotype came up many times. The chain links TRBV10-3 to TRBJ2-5; 9 positions agree with TRBD2. This CDR3 contains 13 residues. Germline-derived CDR1 and CDR2 are ENHRY and SYGVKD. Trimming cost V 3 bases and J 4 bases; bases outside gene matches: 0. CDR3 region: CAISDSGRETQYF. CDR3 in DNA: TGTGCCATCAGTGATAGCGGGAGAGAGACCCAGTACTTC.

This clonotype was seen repeatedly, ten times or more. The chain uses TRBV24-1 and TRBJ2-3, with D perhaps given as TRBD1 or TRBD2 (5 bases each). Germline V gene lookup returns CDR1 KGHDR and CDR2 SFDVKD. The CDR3 length is 16 residues. The V gene lost 9 bases and the J gene lost 2 bases, with 20 bases spanning the gap. The CDR3 nucleotides read TGTGCCACCGGTATGGGACCCGAGGGCCTCACAGATACGCAGTATTTT. Translated, it gives CATGMGPEGLTDTQYF.

This clonotype has at least ten counts. The chain couples TRBV7-2 to TRBJ2-1; D is ambiguous. V was cut by 5 bases and J by 11 bases, with 10 bases left in between. CDR1 is SGHTA, CDR2 FQGNSA, per germline. CDR3 length equals 11 residues. The DNA of the CDR3 is TGTGCCAGCAGCCCCAGTCGCAAGCAGTTCTTC. This codes for CASSPSRKQFF.

This chain uses TRBV15 with TRBJ2-7; 7 positions match TRBD1. From germline, CDR1 is LNHNV and CDR2 YYDKDF (reference sequence). CDR3 length: 15 amino acids. Trimming removed 5 bases from V and 3 bases from J; junction bases left unmatched: 10. The CDR3 is CATSPLQGTVYEQYF. In nucleotides, the CDR3 is TGTGCCACCAGCCCCTTACAGGGGACCGTCTACGAGCAGTACTTC.

V and J are TRBV5-1 and TRBJ2-1, with D hard to call. V was shortened by 4 bases and J by 10 bases, with 12 bases between the two germline ends. Germline values: CDR1 SGHRS, CDR2 YFSETQ. The CDR3 extends over 12 amino acids. DNA of the CDR3: TGCGCCAGCAGCCCGGGTGGTCTGGAGCAGTTCTTC. Protein product: CASSPGGLEQFF.

In its sample, this clonotype was seen many times. This chain links TRBV2 with TRBJ1-1, with 7 bases that match TRBD1. Germline CDR1 is SNHLY and CDR2 is FYNNEI. CDR3 length: 13 residues. V dropped 8 bases and J dropped 1; count of bases not matched to a gene: 4. The CDR3: CASQGGENTEAFF. The CDR3 DNA follows: TGTGCCAGCCAGGGGGGGGAGAACACTGAAGCTTTCTTT.